This entry concerns a single T cell receptor beta chain. Antigen specificity is unknown. These data come from a study of monozygotic twins with cystic fibrosis. For the study at large: With about 15 PCR cycles, barcoded libraries came from three micrograms of fragmented DNA.

Generated by immunoSEQ multiplex PCR, the TCRdb table keeps only in-frame clones and is missing some. Of tens of thousands of clones in the sample, approximately 87% were seen once. Overall study findings and caveats: Unrelated CF individuals shared fewer identical clonotypes than monozygotic CF twins. V usage most resembled the co-twin in 13 of 16 pairs. Median Simpson clonality of 0.0095 suggested naive T cells predominated.

Trimming took off 0 bases at V and 7 bases at J, with 13 bases between the two ends. The CDR3 extends over 14 amino acids. Germline V gene sequence: CDR1 GTSNPN, CDR2 SVGIG (reference sequence). This receptor was identified in a woman in her twenties or thirties with cystic fibrosis. Input material: blood. The chain employs TRBV30 and TRBJ2-1; TRBD1 is a possible D gene (5 bases). The CDR3 DNA follows: TGTGCCTGGAGTGTTTCTCAGGGCGCAAATGAGCAGTTCTTC. Translated: CAWSVSQGANEQFF.